One sample yielded the 5 T cell receptor beta chains listed below, sequenced in a study of blood T cell repertoires in COVID-19. Produced via immunoSEQ multiplex PCR; TCRdb's table is partial and in-frame only. Among about 240,000 clones, around four fifths were seen once, and the ten largest hold around 6.4%. The sample was peripheral blood. Receptors originate from a woman aged 60-75 years with active or convalescent COVID-19.

This clone was detected once. The chain links TRBV6-6 to TRBJ2-2, with 9 bases identical to TRBD2. V was pared by 5 bases and J by 16 bases, with 8 bases of the junction left unmatched. Germline values: CDR1 MNHNY, CDR2 SVGAGI (reference sequence). The CDR3 runs 12 residues. CDR3 protein: CASSRTSVYAFF. For the CDR3, the DNA is TGTGCCAGCAGTCGGACTAGCGTTTATGCGTTTTTT.

The V and J genes are TRBV3-1 (or the pseudogene TRBV3-2) and TRBJ1-3; D is unclear. Germline-derived CDR1 and CDR2 are LGHDT and YNNKEL (reference sequence). Between the trimmed V and J ends, which lost 6 bases and 0 bases, there was a span of 15 bases. The CDR3 is 16 residues long. The CDR3: CASSATTGSSGNTIYF. Here the CDR3 DNA reads TGTGCCAGCAGTGCGACTACCGGGAGCTCTGGAAACACCATATATTTT.

This chain links TRBV28 with TRBJ1-1; D is undetermined. CDR1 is MDHEN and CDR2 is SYDVKM in the germline V gene. V lost 6 bases and J lost 3, with 14 bases in between. The CDR3 spans 14 residues. The CDR3 DNA is TGTGCCAGCAGCCCCGTGGAAGAGGACACTGAAGCTTTCTTT. Translating gives CASSPVEEDTEAFF.

The chain joins TRBV19 to TRBJ2-5, with D unresolved. CDR3 size: 15 residues. Germline loops: CDR1 LNHDA, CDR2 SQIVND (reference sequence). The V end lost 5 bases, the J end lost 4 bases, and 17 bases lay between the germline ends. CDR3 nucleotides: TGTGCCAGTAGTCCCCCAGCCGGGTCGCGAGAGACCCAGTACTTC. The encoded protein is CASSPPAGSRETQYF.

The rearrangement uses TRBV29-1 and TRBJ2-1; possibly TRBD1 for D (6 bases). CDR1 is SQVTM and CDR2 is ANQGSEA in the germline V gene. V shed 0 bases and J shed 0 bases, with 15 bases lying between them. CDR3 length: 17 residues. The CDR3 nucleotides are TGCAGCGTTGAAGATCAAAACAGGGCGGACTCCTACAATGAGCAGTTCTTC. Amino acids: CSVEDQNRADSYNEQFF.